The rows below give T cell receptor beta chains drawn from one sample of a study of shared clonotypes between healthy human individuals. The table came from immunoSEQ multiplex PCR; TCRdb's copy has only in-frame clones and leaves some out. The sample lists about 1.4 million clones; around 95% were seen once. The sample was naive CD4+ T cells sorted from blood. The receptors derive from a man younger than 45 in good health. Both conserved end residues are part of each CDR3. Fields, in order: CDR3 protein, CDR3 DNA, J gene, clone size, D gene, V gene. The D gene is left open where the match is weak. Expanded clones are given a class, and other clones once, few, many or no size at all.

CASSLAPPKNYGYTF	TGTGCCAGCAGCTTAGCCCCCCCAAAAAACTATGGCTACACCTTC	TRBJ1-2	.	.	TRBV7-2
CASITDRSTGELFF	TGTGCCAGCATTACAGACCGGAGTACCGGGGAGCTGTTTTTT	TRBJ2-2	.	.	TRBV6-1
CASSLGTRNQPQHF	TGTGCCAGCAGCTTAGGGACCCGCAATCAGCCCCAGCATTTT	TRBJ1-5	.	.	TRBV7-2
CASSTVGAGGNAGGELFF	TGCGCCAGCAGCACCGTCGGGGCGGGAGGGAATGCCGGCGGGGAGCTGTTTTTT	TRBJ2-2	.	TRBD2	TRBV5-1
CASAGLAGLPSTDTQYF	TGTGCCAGCGCAGGACTAGCGGGGTTACCGAGCACAGATACGCAGTATTTT	TRBJ2-3	.	TRBD2	TRBV2
CASSYTGSVNYGYTF	TGCGCCAGCAGCTACACAGGAAGCGTGAACTATGGCTACACCTTC	TRBJ1-2	.	.	TRBV5-1
CASSHRGLNTEAFF	TGTGCCAGTAGTCACAGGGGGCTGAACACTGAAGCTTTCTTT	TRBJ1-1	.	TRBD1	TRBV19
CASSLAAGRAEAFF	TGTGCCAGCAGCTTGGCGGCAGGGCGAGCTGAAGCTTTCTTT	TRBJ1-1	.	.	TRBV5-6
CASSTLAGGSGEQYF	TGTGCCAGTAGTACTCTAGCGGGAGGCTCGGGCGAGCAGTACTTC	TRBJ2-7	.	TRBD2	TRBV19
CASSRGTDYGYTF	TGTGCCAGCAGCCGCGGGACAGACTATGGCTACACCTTC	TRBJ1-2	.	TRBD1	TRBV7-9
CASSVTLNTEAFF	TGTGCCAGCAGTGTTACTTTGAACACTGAAGCTTTCTTT	TRBJ1-1	.	.	TRBV25-1
CASSLDRVGSYTF	TGTGCCAGCAGCTTAGACAGGGTAGGGAGCTACACCTTC	TRBJ1-2	.	TRBD1	TRBV9
CASSLGQLDTQYF	TGTGCCAGCAGCTTAGGCCAACTGGATACGCAGTATTTT	TRBJ2-3	once	.	TRBV7-6
CASSLERGRVGTEAFF	TGCGCCAGCAGCTTGGAGAGGGGCCGGGTGGGGACTGAAGCTTTCTTT	TRBJ1-1	.	.	TRBV5-1
CASSNRTGQVLAGESVAETQYF	TGTGCTAGTTCAAATAGGACAGGGCAGGTACTAGCGGGAGAATCGGTCGCGGAGACCCAGTACTTC	TRBJ2-5	.	TRBD2	TRBV12-5
CASSSPGRDTQYF	TGTGCCAGCAGTTCTCCGGGAAGGGATACGCAGTATTTT	TRBJ2-3	.	.	TRBV28
CASTQGTSGREYNEQFF	TGTGCCAGCACCCAAGGGACTAGCGGGAGAGAGTACAATGAGCAGTTCTTC	TRBJ2-1	.	TRBD2	TRBV7-9
CASSLVMGRGSGANVLTF	TGTGCCAGCAGCTTAGTCATGGGGAGGGGCTCTGGGGCCAACGTCCTGACTTTC	TRBJ2-6	.	TRBD2	TRBV7-2
CASSLGQANANTGELFF	TGTGCCAGCAGCCTAGGACAGGCTAACGCGAACACCGGGGAGCTGTTTTTT	TRBJ2-2	.	TRBD1	TRBV7-9
CASSDRGNQPQHF	TGTGCCAGCAGCGACAGGGGCAATCAGCCCCAGCATTTT	TRBJ1-5	.	TRBD1	TRBV5-4
CASSYPDHTDTQYF	TGTGCCAGCAGTTACCCCGACCACACAGATACGCAGTATTTT	TRBJ2-3	.	.	TRBV6-6
CASSPGLDQETQYF	TGTGCCAGCAGCCCTGGACTAGACCAAGAGACCCAGTACTTC	TRBJ2-5	.	TRBD2	TRBV2
CASAKTDTQYF	TGTGCCAGTGCGAAGACTGATACGCAGTATTTT	TRBJ2-3	.	.	TRBV19
CASSLVRGGAPSGRKDSYNEQFF	TGCGCCAGCAGCTTGGTTCGAGGGGGGGCCCCAAGCGGGAGGAAAGATTCCTACAATGAGCAGTTCTTC	TRBJ2-1	.	TRBD2	TRBV5-1
CASSDHTGLDTQYF	TGTGCCAGCAGCGACCACACCGGACTTGATACGCAGTATTTT	TRBJ2-3	once	.	TRBV11-3
CASSFASNEKLFF	TGTGCCAGCAGCTTTGCCTCCAATGAAAAACTGTTTTTT	TRBJ1-4	few	.	TRBV5-5
CSVIPAVKVNEQFF	TGCAGCGTGATCCCAGCCGTGAAAGTCAATGAGCAGTTCTTC	TRBJ2-1	.	.	TRBV29-1
CASSEYSGSYEQYF	TGTGCCAGCAGTGAATATAGCGGTTCCTACGAGCAGTACTTC	TRBJ2-7	.	.	TRBV2
CASSPGLTQGTQYF	TGCGCCAGCAGTCCCGGGCTTACGCAAGGGACCCAGTACTTC	TRBJ2-5	.	.	TRBV5-1
CASSSDSNSYEQYF	TGCGCCAGCAGTTCGGACAGTAACTCCTACGAGCAGTACTTC	TRBJ2-7	.	.	TRBV5-1
CASSLPPSGRFTGTQYF	TGTGCCAGCAGCTTGCCCCCCAGCGGGAGATTCACGGGTACGCAGTATTTT	TRBJ2-3	.	TRBD2	TRBV7-2
CASSSGQGGTYEQYF	TGTGCCAGCAGTTCCGGACAGGGGGGGACCTACGAGCAGTACTTC	TRBJ2-7	.	TRBD1	TRBV27
CASSLSWGAVRYEQYF	TGTGCCAGCAGTTTATCATGGGGAGCGGTTAGGTACGAGCAGTACTTC	TRBJ2-7	.	.	TRBV27
CASSGLAAGQRGETQYF	TGTGCCAGCAGCGGCCTAGCGGCCGGCCAGCGTGGAGAGACCCAGTACTTC	TRBJ2-5	.	TRBD2	TRBV9
CASSDYSYQETQYF	TGTGCCAGTAGTGACTATTCTTACCAAGAGACCCAGTACTTC	TRBJ2-5	.	.	TRBV19
CAISEDGREGSYNEQFF	TGTGCCATCAGTGAGGATGGGCGGGAGGGCTCCTACAATGAGCAGTTCTTC	TRBJ2-1	.	TRBD2	TRBV10-3
CASSRRQFHLSYNEQFF	TGTGCCAGCAGTAGACGACAGTTTCATCTCTCCTACAATGAGCAGTTCTTC	TRBJ2-1	.	.	TRBV27
CAWAGFGTSYNEQFF	TGTGCCTGGGCCGGATTTGGGACTAGTTACAATGAGCAGTTCTTC	TRBJ2-1	.	TRBD2	TRBV30
CASSLVPQSSYEQYF	TGTGCCAGCAGCTTAGTCCCTCAGAGCTCCTACGAGCAGTACTTC	TRBJ2-7	.	.	TRBV11-2
CASSYTVPSGANVLTF	TGTGCCAGCAGTTACACCGTTCCCTCTGGGGCCAACGTCCTGACTTTC	TRBJ2-6	.	.	TRBV6-5
CASSPRPQSETQYF	TGTGCCAGCAGCCCCCGACCCCAGTCGGAGACCCAGTACTTC	TRBJ2-5	.	.	TRBV9
CASSYSNYGTPGELFF	TGTGCCAGCAGTTACTCGAATTATGGCACCCCCGGGGAGCTGTTTTTT	TRBJ2-2	.	.	TRBV6-5
CASSPGTENTEAFF	TGTGCCAGCAGCCCAGGGACAGAGAACACTGAAGCTTTCTTT	TRBJ1-1	.	TRBD1	TRBV11-2
CASSLGAGGPDTQYF	TGTGCCAGCAGCTTAGGCGCGGGAGGGCCAGATACGCAGTATTTT	TRBJ2-3	.	TRBD2	TRBV11-2
CAITGRVSTGELFF	TGTGCCATCACGGGGCGGGTATCAACCGGGGAGCTGTTTTTT	TRBJ2-2	.	.	TRBV10-3
CATSRGSPESSGNTIYF	TGTGCCACCAGCAGAGGGTCGCCGGAGAGCTCTGGAAACACCATATATTTT	TRBJ1-3	.	.	TRBV15
CAWSSGGPSYEQYF	TGTGCCTGGAGTTCAGGGGGCCCCTCCTACGAGCAGTACTTC	TRBJ2-7	.	TRBD1	TRBV30
CASSQGQLYGYTF	TGTGCCAGCAGCCAAGGACAGCTCTATGGCTACACCTTC	TRBJ1-2	.	.	TRBV14
CASSWNTGFRGDTQYF	TGCGCCAGCAGCTGGAACACAGGGTTTCGAGGAGATACGCAGTATTTT	TRBJ2-3	.	.	TRBV5-1
CASSWEVGTTEAFF	TGTGCCAGCAGCTGGGAGGTAGGGACCACTGAAGCTTTCTTT	TRBJ1-1	.	.	TRBV7-9
CASSISGPSNTEAFF	TGTGCCAGTAGTATCTCGGGACCTTCCAACACTGAAGCTTTCTTT	TRBJ1-1	.	.	TRBV19
CASSLSQYNEQFF	TGTGCCAGCAGCTTGTCACAGTACAATGAGCAGTTCTTC	TRBJ2-1	once	.	TRBV13
CASARDSYGYTF	TGTGCCAGCGCCCGGGACAGCTATGGCTACACCTTC	TRBJ1-2	.	TRBD1	TRBV9
CASSSTGTQETQYF	TGTGCCAGCAGCTCTACAGGAACCCAAGAGACCCAGTACTTC	TRBJ2-5	.	.	TRBV11-2
CASSVLRAGAEAFF	TGTGCCAGCAGCGTATTGAGGGCAGGGGCTGAAGCTTTCTTT	TRBJ1-1	.	.	TRBV9